This TCR beta chain stems from a study of T cell repertoires in cytomegalovirus infection. The overall study: Both a matching HLA type and CMV infection were indicated by public TCR beta signatures.

TCRdb itself ran the reads through MiXCR, one entry per CDR3 protein. Among roughly 990,000 distinct CDR3 sequences listed, roughly 30% were seen once. For this clonotype: Its antigen remains unidentified.

Germline CDR1 MNHEY, CDR2 SMNVEV (reference sequence). The CDR3 has 14 amino acids. V lost 7 bases and J 2 bases, leaving 14 bases between the germline ends. The clonotype comes from a human donor in good health (CMV status not recorded). Some clones in this sample may be carry-over from other donors' samples. Specimen: cultured CD8+ T cells from PBMCs, collected from culture after CMV antigen stimulation. V usage is TRBV27 and J usage is TRBJ1-1; tentative D call: TRBD1 (5 bases). This chain's CDR3 is CASTRAGPNTEAFF. CDR3 nucleotide sequence: TGTGCCAGCACACGGGCAGGGCCCAACACTGAAGCTTTCTTT.